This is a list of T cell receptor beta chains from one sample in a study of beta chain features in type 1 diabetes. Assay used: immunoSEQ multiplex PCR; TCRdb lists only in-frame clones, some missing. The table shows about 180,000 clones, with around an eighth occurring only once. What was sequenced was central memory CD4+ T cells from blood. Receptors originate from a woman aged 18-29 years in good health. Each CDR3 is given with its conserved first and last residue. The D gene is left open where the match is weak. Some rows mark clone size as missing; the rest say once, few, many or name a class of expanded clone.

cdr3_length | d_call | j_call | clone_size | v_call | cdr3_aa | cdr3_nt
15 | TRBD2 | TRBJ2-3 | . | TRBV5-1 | CASSLVAGTTDTQYF | TGCGCCAGCAGCTTGGTAGCGGGGACCACAGATACGCAGTATTTT
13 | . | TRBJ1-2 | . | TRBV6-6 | CASSYEASYGYTF | TGTGCCAGCAGTTATGAGGCCAGCTATGGCTACACCTTC
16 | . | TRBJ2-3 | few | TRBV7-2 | CASSSPRGADTDTQYF | TGTGCCAGCAGCTCCCCCCGGGGGGCGGATACAGATACGCAGTATTTT
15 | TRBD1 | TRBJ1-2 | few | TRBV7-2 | CASSLQGRGSSGYTF | TGTGCCAGCAGCTTACAGGGCAGGGGGTCGAGTGGCTACACCTTC
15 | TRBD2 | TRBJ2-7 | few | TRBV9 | CASSVEVSGAYEQYF | TGTGCCAGCAGCGTAGAAGTTAGCGGGGCCTACGAGCAGTACTTC
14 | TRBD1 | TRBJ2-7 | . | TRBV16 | CASEPSRTGHEQYF | TGTGCCAGCGAACCCTCCAGGACAGGGCACGAGCAGTACTTC
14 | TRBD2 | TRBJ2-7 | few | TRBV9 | CASSVATRAGEQYF | TGTGCCAGCAGCGTAGCTACTCGAGCGGGGGAGCAGTACTTC
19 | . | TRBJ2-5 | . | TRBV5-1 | CASSRTVAAHQERQETQYF | TGCGCCAGCAGCCGCACGGTCGCAGCGCATCAAGAGAGACAAGAGACCCAGTACTTC
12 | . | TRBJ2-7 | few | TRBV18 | CASSQRGDEQYF | TGTGCCAGCTCACAAAGGGGTGACGAGCAGTACTTC
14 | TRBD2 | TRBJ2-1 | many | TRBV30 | CAWSTSGVNNEQFF | TGTGCCTGGAGTACTAGCGGGGTGAACAATGAGCAGTTCTTC
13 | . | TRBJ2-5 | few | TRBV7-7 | CASSRGYQETQYF | TGTGCTAGCAGCCGGGGGTACCAAGAGACCCAGTACTTC
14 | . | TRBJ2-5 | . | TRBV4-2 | CASSQIRGRETQYF | TGTGCCAGCAGCCAAATCAGGGGACGGGAGACCCAGTACTTC
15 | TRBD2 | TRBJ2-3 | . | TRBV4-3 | CASSHSRTSSDTQYF | TGCGCCAGCAGCCATTCGCGGACTAGCTCAGATACGCAGTATTTT
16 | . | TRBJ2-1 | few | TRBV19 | CASSKVATLTYNEQFF | TGTGCCAGTAGTAAAGTAGCGACTCTAACCTACAATGAGCAGTTCTTC
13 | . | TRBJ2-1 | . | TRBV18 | CASSPTRNYEQFF | TGTGCCAGCTCGCCCACTAGGAACTATGAGCAGTTCTTC
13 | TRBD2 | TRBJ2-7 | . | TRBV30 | CAWSLGRGGQQYF | TGTGCCTGGAGTCTAGGGAGGGGTGGCCAGCAGTACTTC
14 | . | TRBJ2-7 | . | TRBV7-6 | CASSLTGTNYEQYF | TGTGCCAGCAGCTTAACAGGGACGAACTACGAGCAGTACTTC
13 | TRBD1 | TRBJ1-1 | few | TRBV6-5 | CASSSRDREEAFF | TGTGCCAGCAGTAGCCGGGACAGGGAAGAAGCTTTCTTT
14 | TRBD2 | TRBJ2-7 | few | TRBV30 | CAWQKLAGAYEQYF | TGTGCCTGGCAGAAACTAGCGGGAGCCTACGAGCAGTACTTC
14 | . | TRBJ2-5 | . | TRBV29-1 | CSVDPQGSRETQYF | TGCAGCGTTGATCCACAGGGTAGTCGAGAGACCCAGTACTTC
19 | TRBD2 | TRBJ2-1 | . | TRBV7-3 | CASSSLEKGLAGGSNEQFF | TGTGCCAGCAGCTCTTTGGAAAAGGGACTAGCGGGAGGATCAAATGAGCAGTTCTTC
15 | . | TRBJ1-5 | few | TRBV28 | CASSIPIVQGQPQHF | TGTGCCAGCAGTATACCAATCGTACAGGGTCAGCCCCAGCATTTT
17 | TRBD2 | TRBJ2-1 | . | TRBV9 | CASSVATLAGGPNEQFF | TGTGCCAGCAGCGTAGCTACGCTAGCGGGAGGCCCAAATGAGCAGTTCTTC
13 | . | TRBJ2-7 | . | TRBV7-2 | CASSFGQFYEQYF | TGTGCCAGCAGCTTCGGACAGTTCTACGAGCAGTACTTC
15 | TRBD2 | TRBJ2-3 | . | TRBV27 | CASGRKRGGTDTQYF | TGTGCCAGCGGTCGTAAGCGGGGGGGCACAGATACGCAGTATTTT
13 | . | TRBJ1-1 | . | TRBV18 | CASQDGKNTEAFF | TGTGCCAGCCAGGACGGGAAGAACACTGAAGCTTTCTTT
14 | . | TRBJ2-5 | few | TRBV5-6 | CASSVSGSQETQYF | TGTGCCAGCAGCGTATCCGGGAGCCAAGAGACCCAGTACTTC
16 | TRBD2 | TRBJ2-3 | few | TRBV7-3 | CASSLNGRGNTDTQYF | TGTGCCAGCAGCTTAAACGGGAGGGGCAATACAGATACGCAGTATTTT
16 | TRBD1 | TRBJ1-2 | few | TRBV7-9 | CASSLARQGAGYGYTF | TGTGCCAGCAGCTTAGCGAGGCAGGGGGCCGGCTATGGCTACACCTTC
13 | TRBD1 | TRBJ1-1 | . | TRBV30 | CAWGRGPKTEAFF | TGTGCCTGGGGCAGGGGGCCTAAGACTGAAGCTTTCTTT
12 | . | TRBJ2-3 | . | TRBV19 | CASSIRADTQYF | TGTGCCAGTAGTATTCGGGCAGATACGCAGTATTTT
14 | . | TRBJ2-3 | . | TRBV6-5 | CASSRDKSTDTQYF | TGTGCCAGCAGCAGAGACAAGAGCACAGATACGCAGTATTTT